The 25 T cell receptor beta chains below were found in one sample sequenced in a study of blood T cell repertoires in COVID-19. Some clones are missing from TCRdb's copy, which holds only in-frame ones; the method was immunoSEQ multiplex PCR. The sample records more than 250,000 clones, 70% to 90% being singletons. The sequencing sample was made of peripheral blood. The receptors stem from a human donor in a cohort sampled during active COVID-19.

The count of this clone is one. J is TRBJ2-7 and V is TRBV29-1; TRBD2 matches at 12 bases. J lost 6 bases, V lost 5 bases, and 8 bases had no gene match. This CDR3 has 14 residues. Germline V gives CDR1 SQVTM, CDR2 ANQGSEA. Here the CDR3 reads CSVWTSGIYSEQYF. The CDR3 nucleotides are TGCAGCGTTTGGACTAGCGGGATCTATAGCGAGCAGTACTTC.

The chain has TRBV7-3 and TRBJ2-7, with 7 nucleotides matching TRBD2. In germline, CDR1 is SGHTA, CDR2 FQGTGA. The J segment lost 2 bases and the V segment lost 6 bases, leaving 7 bases of the junction unmatched. This CDR3 is 14 amino acids long. In nucleotides, the CDR3 is TGTGCCAGCAGTCCGGGGGGAACCCCCTACGAGCAGTACTTC. Its translation is CASSPGGTPYEQYF.

V usage is TRBV2 and J usage is TRBJ2-5; TRBD2 matches at 10 bases. The CDR3 spans 18 residues. V gave up 6 bases and J gave up 1 base; unmatched junction bases: 14. The V gene's germline CDR1 is SNHLY and CDR2 FYNNEI. CDR3 in DNA: TGTGCCAGCAGAACGACAGGTACAGGACTAGCGGTCCAAGAGACCCAGTACTTC. It codes for CASRTTGTGLAVQETQYF.

The rearrangement uses TRBV6-6 and TRBJ1-2, with TRBD1 as a possible D gene (5 bases). The CDR3 contains 13 residues. V lost 2 bases and J lost 6, with 10 bases in between. Germline V gene lookup returns CDR1 MNHNY and CDR2 SVGAGI (reference sequence). The DNA for the CDR3 is TGTGCCAGCAGTTACGCAGGGTCGGATGGCTACACCTTC. Its translation is CASSYAGSDGYTF.

This chain links TRBV7-9 with TRBJ1-2; 7 nucleotides agree with TRBD1. In germline, CDR1 is SEHNR, CDR2 FQNEAQ (reference sequence). This CDR3 comprises 17 residues. Losses at the gene ends were 5 bases for V and 0 bases for J; bases not matched to a gene: 12. The chain's CDR3 is CASSVRDSRLANYGYTF. CDR3 coding DNA: TGTGCCAGCAGCGTCCGGGACAGTCGACTAGCTAACTATGGCTACACCTTC.

The V call is TRBV3-1 (or the pseudogene TRBV3-2), the J call TRBJ1-1; D perhaps matches TRBD1 (5 bases). V was clipped by 4 bases and J by 0 bases, with 12 bases between them. This CDR3 is 15 amino acids long. Germline values: CDR1 LGHDT, CDR2 YNNKEL (reference sequence). CDR3 nucleotide sequence: TGTGCCAGCAGCCTGGGAGGGACCTTGAACACTGAAGCTTTCTTT. Translation: CASSLGGTLNTEAFF.

The chain employs TRBV7-6 and TRBJ1-1; TRBD1 might be the D (5 bases). The CDR3 consists of 15 residues. Germline CDR1 SGHVS, CDR2 FNYEAQ. Trimming stripped 5 bases from V and 5 bases from J, with 18 bases between. CDR3 sequence reads: CASSLVGAGGTEAFF. CDR3 DNA: TGTGCCAGCAGCCTGGTCGGGGCCGGGGGGACTGAAGCTTTCTTT. Filled out from reference TRBV7-6 and TRBJ1-1, the complete variable domain reads GAGVSQSPRYKVTKRGQDVALRCDPISGHVSLYWYRQALGQGPEFLTYFNYEAQQDKSGLPNDRFSAERPEGSISTLTIQRTEQRDSAMYRCASSLVGAGGTEAFFGQGTRLTVV.

The chain recombines TRBV29-1 with TRBJ1-3; D gene uncertain. Germline CDR1 SQVTM, CDR2 ANQGSEA. The CDR3 runs to 12 residues. Deletions cut 7 bases from V and 2 bases from J, with 9 bases between. This chain's CDR3 is CSGQVPGNTIYF. For the CDR3, the DNA is TGCAGCGGGCAGGTACCTGGAAACACCATATATTTT. Variable domain in full (rest from reference TRBV29-1 and TRBJ1-3): SAVISQKPSRDICQRGTSLTIQCQVDSQVTMMFWYRQQPGQSLTLIATANQGSEATYESGFVIDKFPISRPNLTFSTLTVSNMSPEDSSIYLCSGQVPGNTIYFGEGSWLTVV.

The chain employs TRBV30 and TRBJ2-2; D is perhaps TRBD2 (5 bases). CDR1 is GTSNPN and CDR2 is SVGIG in the germline V gene (reference sequence). V shed 2 bases and J shed 4 bases, with 8 bases lying between them. CDR3 size: 13 residues. CDR3 DNA: TGTGCCTGGAGTAGGGAGATCACCGGGGAGCTGTTTTTT. Translated, it gives CAWSREITGELFF.

As to this clone: Other nucleotide sequences from this sample produce the same CDR3. V gene TRBV7-2 combines with J gene TRBJ2-7; TRBD2 might be the D (6 bases). The CDR3 has 13 amino acids. The germline V and J ends were trimmed by 1 base and 5 bases, with 9 bases remaining between them. Germline V gene data show CDR1 as SGHTA and CDR2 as FQGNSA. Written as DNA, the CDR3 is TGTGCCAGCAGCTTAGTAGGCGGGGACGAGCAGTACTTC. It translates to CASSLVGGDEQYF. The whole variable domain, filled in from reference TRBV7-2 and TRBJ2-7, reads GAGVSQSPSNKVTEKGKDVELRCDPISGHTALYWYRQSLGQGLEFLIYFQGNSAPDKSGLPSDRFSAERTGGSVSTLTIQRTQQEDSAVYLCASSLVGGDEQYFGPGTRLTVT.

This chain joins TRBV5-4 and TRBJ1-1; D gene unclear. The V gene lost 3 bases and the J gene lost 6 bases, with 12 bases spanning the gap. The length of the CDR3 is 13 residues. CDR1 SGHNT and CDR2 YYREEE come from the germline V gene (reference sequence). CDR3 protein: CASSSREKPEAFF. The CDR3 DNA reads as TGTGCCAGCAGCTCGAGGGAGAAACCTGAAGCTTTCTTT.

V and J are TRBV18 and TRBJ2-7; 9 positions match TRBD1. V trimming: 3 bases; J trimming: 5 bases; junction bases outside the gene matches: 8. Germline V gene sequence: CDR1 KGHSH, CDR2 LQKENI. The CDR3 spans 15 residues. CDR3 nucleotide sequence: TGTGCCAGCTCACCGCGGACAGGGGAGGCCAACGAGCAGTACTTC. Protein: CASSPRTGEANEQYF.

The rearrangement uses TRBV19 and TRBJ1-2; D ambiguous. From germline, CDR1 is LNHDA and CDR2 SQIVND (reference sequence). This CDR3 is 11 amino acids long. Trimming took 4 bases from V and 5 from J, leaving 5 bases between them. The CDR3 here is CASSTQYGYTF. For the CDR3, the DNA is TGTGCCAGTAGTACCCAATATGGCTACACCTTC.

In DNA form, the CDR3 reads TGCGCCACCCCCCAGGCCCAGTGGTCCTACGAGCAGTACTTC. Protein sequence: CATPQAQWSYEQYF. V is TRBV23-1 and J is TRBJ2-7; D remains unclear. TRBV23-1 is an ORF for which the function is uncertain. Trimming took off 10 bases at V and 1 base at J, with 17 bases between the two ends. CDR3 length: 14 residues.

The chain joins TRBV5-4 to TRBJ1-1; D is possibly TRBD1 (6 bases). V dropped 2 bases and J dropped 3 bases, with 14 bases sitting between them. From germline, CDR1 is SGHNT and CDR2 YYREEE (reference sequence). This CDR3 contains 15 residues. The CDR3: CASSFSVGADTEAFF. Written as DNA, the CDR3 is TGTGCCAGCAGCTTTAGCGTGGGGGCAGACACTGAAGCTTTCTTT.

CDR3 DNA: TGCGCCAGCAGCCCACAATTACAGGGTGCTGGGGCCAACGTCCTGACTTTC. Translating it yields CASSPQLQGAGANVLTF. The rearrangement uses TRBV4-1 and TRBJ2-6; possibly TRBD1 for D (6 bases). The CDR3 spans 17 residues. Germline V CDR1 and CDR2: MGHRA, YSYEKL. The ends were cut back, 4 bases at V and 2 bases at J, with 15 bases in the middle.

The chain couples TRBV28 to TRBJ2-6; no clear D. The CDR3 runs to 13 residues. V was shortened by 10 bases and J by 2 bases, with 9 bases between the two germline ends. Per the germline V gene, CDR1 is MDHEN and CDR2 is SYDVKM. Written as DNA, the CDR3 is TGTGCCACCCGAGGAACTGGGGCCAACGTCCTGACTTTC. Translation: CATRGTGANVLTF.

V gene TRBV4-2 combines with J gene TRBJ1-2; 12 bases match TRBD1. V trimming: 0 bases; J trimming: 4 bases; junction bases outside the gene matches: 9. The CDR3 has 18 residues. CDR1 is LGHNA and CDR2 is YNFKEQ in the germline V gene. The CDR3 spells CASSQDRLGTGGLYGYTF. DNA of the CDR3: TGTGCCAGCAGCCAAGATAGGTTGGGGACAGGGGGCCTCTATGGCTACACCTTC.

This clone has more than one count but fewer than ten. V is TRBV10-3 and J is TRBJ1-2; no definite D call. The CDR3 has 14 residues. In germline, CDR1 is ENHRY, CDR2 SYGVKD. The V and J ends lost 8 bases and 0 bases respectively, with 13 bases between them. CDR3 nucleotide sequence: TGTGCCATCTCCCCAAACCCAGCTAACTATGGCTACACCTTC. It codes for CAISPNPANYGYTF.

The chain combines TRBV24-1 with TRBJ2-2, with 7 bases aligning to TRBD1. The CDR3 totals 15 residues. Germline V gives CDR1 KGHDR, CDR2 SFDVKD. Germline trimming cut 7 bases from V and 6 bases from J; bases unmatched to any gene: 10. DNA for the CDR3: TGTGCCACCAGCACTGACAGGGAGTTGTCCGGGGAGCTGTTTTTT. Translating gives CATSTDRELSGELFF.

This clone is a singleton in its sample. The chain joins TRBV13 to TRBJ1-2, with TRBD1 identical over 8 bases. Losses at the gene ends were 5 bases for V and 4 bases for J; bases not matched to a gene: 6. Germline V CDR1 and CDR2: PRHDT, FYEKMQ (reference sequence). This CDR3 comprises 14 residues. Here the CDR3 DNA reads TGTGCCAGCAGCACAAGACAGGGGCTCTATGGCTACACCTTC. Protein: CASSTRQGLYGYTF.

This clone appeared a few times. The chain's CDR3 is CASSAPSSYEQYF. CDR3 sequence (DNA): TGTGCCAGCAGCGCCCCGAGCTCCTACGAGCAGTACTTC. J is TRBJ2-7 and V is TRBV9; D gene uncertain. The CDR3 is 13 residues long. Germline values: CDR1 SGDLS, CDR2 YYNGEE. The V end lost 3 bases, the J end lost 0 bases, and 7 bases lay between the germline ends.

The rearrangement links TRBV9 to TRBJ2-7; tentative D call: TRBD1 (7 bases). V was pared by 4 bases and J by 3 bases, with 17 bases between. Germline assignment: CDR1 SGDLS and CDR2 YYNGEE. The CDR3 covers 15 residues. The CDR3 region is CASSPGGHPGYEQYF. Here the CDR3 DNA reads TGTGCCAGCAGCCCAGGGGGGCACCCTGGCTACGAGCAGTACTTC.

The J gene is TRBJ1-1, the V gene TRBV4-1; D is unclear. The CDR3 is 14 amino acids. In germline, CDR1 is MGHRA, CDR2 YSYEKL. The germline V and J ends were trimmed by 2 bases and 8 bases, with 15 bases remaining between them. As DNA, the CDR3 is TGCGCCAGCAGCCAACTTCGGTGGGCACCGGAAGCTTTCTTT. Translation gives CASSQLRWAPEAFF.

V and J are TRBV9 and TRBJ2-2; TRBD2 matches at 11 bases. CDR1 and CDR2 (germline): SGDLS, YYNGEE. The CDR3 spans 16 residues. Trimming took 0 bases from V and 4 from J; bases not matched to a gene: 2. Written as DNA, the CDR3 is TGTGCCAGCAGCGTAGTAGCGGGGGGGATCACCGGGGAGCTGTTTTTT. It translates to CASSVVAGGITGELFF.